This T cell receptor (beta chain) stems from a study of molecular identifiers for immune sequencing clone quantification. Study overall: Five aliquots were made in replicates from the RNA of 20,000 or 100,000 naive CD8 cells, and four were sequenced.

CDR1 is SEHNR, CDR2 FQNEAQ, per germline (reference sequence). The CDR3 totals 13 residues. Deletions cut 3 bases from V and 4 bases from J, with 10 bases between. In this sample, this clonotype turned up many times. The authors sorted naive CD8 T cells as CD8+CD4-CCR7+CD45RA+. In TCRdb, the PCR reads were re-called with MiXCR into one record per CDR3 protein. The sample carries hundreds of thousands of distinct CDR3 sequences, 20% recorded once. Sample: naive CD8+ T cells from blood, with Jurkat cell RNA spiked in. Sample subset: FACS-sorted CD8+CD4-CCR7+CD45RA+ naive T cells. The chain combines TRBV7-9 with TRBJ2-7; D gene unclear. This TCR came from a human donor in good health. Some libraries in this study had Jurkat cell RNA spiked in. As DNA, the CDR3 is TGTGCCAGCAGCTTGCAGCTACGGTACGAGCAGTACTTC. This codes for CASSLQLRYEQYF.